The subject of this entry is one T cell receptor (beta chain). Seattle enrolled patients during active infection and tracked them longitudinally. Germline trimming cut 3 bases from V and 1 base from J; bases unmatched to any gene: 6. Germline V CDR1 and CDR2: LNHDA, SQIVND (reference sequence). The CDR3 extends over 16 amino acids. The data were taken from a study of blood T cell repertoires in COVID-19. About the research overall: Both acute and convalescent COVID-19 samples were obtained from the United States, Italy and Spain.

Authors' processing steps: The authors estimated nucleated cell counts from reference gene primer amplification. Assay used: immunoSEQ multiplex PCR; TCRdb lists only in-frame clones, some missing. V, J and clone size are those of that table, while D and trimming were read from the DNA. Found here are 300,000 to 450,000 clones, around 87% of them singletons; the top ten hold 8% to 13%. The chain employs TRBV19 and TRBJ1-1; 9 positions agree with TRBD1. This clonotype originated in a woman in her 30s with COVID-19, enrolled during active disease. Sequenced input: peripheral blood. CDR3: CASSIYRDRANTEAFF. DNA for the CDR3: TGTGCCAGTAGTATTTACCGGGACAGGGCGAACACTGAAGCTTTCTTT.